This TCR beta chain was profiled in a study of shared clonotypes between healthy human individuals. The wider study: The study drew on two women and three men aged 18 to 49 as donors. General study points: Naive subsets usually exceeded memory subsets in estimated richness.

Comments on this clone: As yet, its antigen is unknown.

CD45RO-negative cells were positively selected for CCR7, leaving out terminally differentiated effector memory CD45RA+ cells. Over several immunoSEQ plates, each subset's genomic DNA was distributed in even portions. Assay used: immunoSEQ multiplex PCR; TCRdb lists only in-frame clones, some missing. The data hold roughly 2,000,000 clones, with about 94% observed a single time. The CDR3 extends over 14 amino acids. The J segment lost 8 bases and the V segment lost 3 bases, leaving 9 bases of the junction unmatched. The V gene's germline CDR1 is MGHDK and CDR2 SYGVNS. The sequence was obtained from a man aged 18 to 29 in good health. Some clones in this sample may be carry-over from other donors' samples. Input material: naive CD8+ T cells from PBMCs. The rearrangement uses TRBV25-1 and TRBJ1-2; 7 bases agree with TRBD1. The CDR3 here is CASSEGSRQGGYTF. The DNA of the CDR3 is TGTGCCAGCAGTGAGGGATCTCGACAGGGAGGCTACACCTTC.